This T cell receptor (beta chain) was recovered during a study of blood T cell repertoires in COVID-19. Whole-study context: T cells, B-cell-depleted T cells, or PBMCs provided the cDNA or gDNA that served as material.

Authors' processing steps: Using reference gene primer amplification, nucleated cell counts were estimated. Assay: immunoSEQ multiplex PCR; the TCRdb copy retains only in-frame clones and omits some. V, J and clone size are those of that table, while D and trimming were read from the DNA. The data hold some 200,000 clones, with approximately 87% observed a single time. The CDR3 is made up of 17 amino acids. Trimming took 2 bases from V and 1 from J, leaving 16 bases between them. Per the germline V gene, CDR1 is SGHRS and CDR2 is YFSETQ. This TCR was sampled from a woman in her 70s with COVID-19, enrolled during active disease. The chain combines TRBV5-1 with TRBJ1-3; a weak D match, TRBD1 (5 bases). Sequences were obtained from peripheral blood. The CDR3 protein is CASSLFWQGESGNTIYF. The DNA of the CDR3 is TGCGCCAGCAGCTTATTTTGGCAGGGCGAGTCTGGAAACACCATATATTTT.